This T cell receptor delta chain stems from a study of γδ T cells in repeated Plasmodium falciparum infection. Flow sorting of PBMC yielded separate Vgamma9/Vdelta2+ and Vdelta2-negative gammadelta T cell populations for bulk repertoire analysis. The V and J ends lost 2 bases and 10 bases, in that order; junction bases with no gene match: 23. The germline CDR1 and CDR2 sequences are TSWWSYY and QGS. The CDR3 has 19 amino acids. Ten or more counts support this clone. The same CDR3 can be traced to other DNA sequences in this sample. TCRdb re-called the multiplex PCR reads through CATT. The table lists 45,000 to 60,000 delta-chain clones, roughly 1.9% of them singletons.

This clonotype was sampled from a pool of human donors (malaria-infected and uninfected, not separated). The sample taken for sequencing was gamma-delta T cells from blood. This rearrangement joins TRDV1 to TRDJ1; 9 bases match TRDD3. The CDR3 reads CALGEGPRSLALGDLRLIF. CDR3 DNA: TGTGCTCTTGGGGAAGGCCCCCGCTCCCTCGCCCTGGGGGATCTGAGACTCATCTTT.